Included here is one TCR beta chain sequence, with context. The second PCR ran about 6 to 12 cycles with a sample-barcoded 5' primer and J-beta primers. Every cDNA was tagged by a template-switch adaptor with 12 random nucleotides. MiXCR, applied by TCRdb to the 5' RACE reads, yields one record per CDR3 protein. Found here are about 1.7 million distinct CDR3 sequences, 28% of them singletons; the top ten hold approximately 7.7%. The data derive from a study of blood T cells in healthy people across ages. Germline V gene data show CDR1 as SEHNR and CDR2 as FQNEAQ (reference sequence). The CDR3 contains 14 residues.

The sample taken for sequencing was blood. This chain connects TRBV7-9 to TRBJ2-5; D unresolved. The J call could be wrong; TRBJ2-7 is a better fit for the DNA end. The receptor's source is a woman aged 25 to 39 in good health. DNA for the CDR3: TGTGCCAGCGGAGCGTCATCCCCGGGCCACGAGCAGTACTTC. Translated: CASGASSPGHEQYF.